These 4 T cell receptor beta chains originate from one sample sequenced in a study of shared clonotypes between healthy human individuals (TCRdb year 2020). CD8 naive samples were CD45RO-negative cells positively selected for CCR7, giving a CD45RA+CCR7+ population that excluded TemRA cells. Library creation used the immunoSEQ multiplex PCR assay. TCRdb retrieved this table from immuneACCESS and kept in-frame rearrangements only. Not all clones are present; in checked studies, unresolved V genes account for under half, and no reason is known for the remainder. In this sample the table shows 2 million or so clones, approximately 94% of which occur a single time. Roughly 1% of the sample lies in the top ten. Sample: naive CD8+ T cells sorted from blood. The cell subset or site label, as the study defines it: CD45RA+CCR7+. Receptors were obtained from a man aged 18 to 29 in good health.

The rearrangement uses TRBV19 and TRBJ1-5; D unclear. This CDR3 region has 17 residues. Germline-derived CDR1 and CDR2 are LNHDA and SQIVND (reference sequence). The V end lost 3 bases, the J end lost 1 base, and 16 bases lay between the germline ends. CDR3 loop: CASSIGTWRASNQPQHF. The DNA of the CDR3 is TGTGCCAGTAGTATTGGAACCTGGAGGGCGAGCAATCAGCCCCAGCATTTT.

The CDR3 DNA reads as TGCGCCAGCAGCCAAGAACTAGCCGGCACAGATACGCAGTATTTT. This codes for CASSQELAGTDTQYF. J is TRBJ2-3 and V is TRBV4-1; TRBD2 is a possible D gene (6 bases). CDR3 size: 15 residues. V lost 0 bases to trimming and J lost 1 base, with 8 bases between them. The V gene's germline CDR1 is MGHRA and CDR2 YSYEKL.

The gene calls are TRBV6-6 and TRBJ1-6; D is ambiguous. CDR3 length equals 15 residues. Trimming stripped 0 bases from V and 11 bases from J, with 14 bases between. Germline assignment: CDR1 MNHNY and CDR2 SVGAGI (reference sequence). CDR3 loop: CASSYSTKPAAPLHF. DNA of the CDR3: TGTGCCAGCAGTTACTCGACGAAGCCGGCGGCACCCCTCCACTTT.

The genes are TRBV2 and TRBJ1-5, with 8 bases identical to TRBD1. This CDR3 spans 15 amino acids. Germline-derived CDR1 and CDR2 are SNHLY and FYNNEI. V shed 6 bases and J 6 bases; nucleotides not matched to a gene: 10. DNA of the CDR3: TGTGCCAGCAGATCGGACAGGGAGAAGGGTCAGCCCCAGCATTTT. The encoded protein is CASRSDREKGQPQHF.